The 10 T cell receptor beta chains reported below all come from one sample, sequenced in a study of blood T cell repertoires in COVID-19. Libraries were prepared by immunoSEQ multiplex PCR; TCRdb keeps only in-frame clonotypes and omits some of them. Here the sample spans roughly 190,000 clones, 80% to 95% being singletons. The sequencing sample was made of peripheral blood. The receptors come from a man between 45 and 60 years old with acute or convalescent COVID-19.

The chain recombines TRBV24-1 with TRBJ2-2; no firm D call. The CDR3 length is 13 residues. Germline-derived CDR1 and CDR2 are KGHDR and SFDVKD. V was pared by 1 base and J by 7 bases, with 6 bases between. The DNA of the CDR3 is TGTGCCACCAGTGATTTCCAGTTCGGGGAGCTGTTTTTT. Its translation is CATSDFQFGELFF.

This chain joins TRBV7-6 and TRBJ2-7, with unresolved D. Germline V gene data show CDR1 as SGHVS and CDR2 as FNYEAQ. V lost 4 bases, J lost 0 bases, and 4 bases lay in between. The CDR3 runs 12 residues. The CDR3 DNA is TGTGCCAGCAGCTCCAGCTCCTACGAGCAGTACTTC. Its protein product is CASSSSSYEQYF.

The chain uses TRBV3-1 (or the pseudogene TRBV3-2) and TRBJ2-1; TRBD2 matches at 8 bases. The germline gives CDR1 LGHDT, CDR2 YNNKEL (reference sequence). The length of the CDR3 is 15 residues. Losses at the gene ends were 3 bases for V and 5 bases for J; bases not matched to a gene: 6. This CDR3 reads CASSHAGGNHNEQFF. CDR3 DNA sequence: TGTGCCAGCAGCCATGCGGGGGGAAACCACAATGAGCAGTTCTTC.

This clone appeared a single time. The V gene is TRBV6-5, the J gene TRBJ1-5; TRBD1 aligns across 9 bases. V was pared by 7 bases and J by 4 bases, with 2 bases of the junction left unmatched. Per germline, CDR1 MNHEY and CDR2 SVGAGI. This CDR3 spans 13 amino acids. CDR3 sequence (DNA): TGTGCCAGCATGACAGGGGGGAATCAGCCCCAGCATTTT. Its protein is CASMTGGNQPQHF.

V is TRBV9 and J is TRBJ1-2, with D maybe TRBD1 (5 bases). The CDR3 runs 14 residues. The germline V gene encodes CDR1 SGDLS and CDR2 YYNGEE. V was shortened by 0 bases and J by 4 bases, with 10 bases between the two germline ends. CDR3 amino acids: CASSVEGRVYGYTF. In DNA, the CDR3 is TGTGCCAGCAGCGTAGAGGGCAGGGTCTATGGCTACACCTTC.

CDR3 region: CASSISGGAATDTQYF. As DNA, the CDR3 is TGTGCCAGCAGTATAAGCGGGGGGGCCGCGACAGATACGCAGTATTTT. The chain joins TRBV9 to TRBJ2-3, with 10 bases aligning to TRBD2. This CDR3 contains 16 residues. Per germline, CDR1 SGDLS and CDR2 YYNGEE. V shed 5 bases and J 3 bases; nucleotides not matched to a gene: 9.

This chain links TRBV2 with TRBJ1-4, with D maybe TRBD1 (6 bases). The CDR3 loop spans 12 amino acids. In germline, CDR1 is SNHLY, CDR2 FYNNEI. Trimming shortened V by 6 bases and J by 6 bases, and 8 bases separated the two germline ends. DNA of the CDR3: TGTGCCAGCAGGGCAGGGGATGAAAAACTGTTTTTT. Translated, it gives CASRAGDEKLFF.

The chain joins TRBV9 to TRBJ2-3; 7 nucleotides match TRBD2. J was trimmed by 1 base and V by 4 bases; bases with no gene match: 6. CDR1 and CDR2 from the germline V gene are SGDLS and YYNGEE. This CDR3 has 15 amino acids. The CDR3 here is CASSPRGEGTDTQYF. DNA of the CDR3: TGTGCCAGCAGCCCCCGGGGGGAGGGCACAGATACGCAGTATTTT.

CDR3 DNA sequence: TGTGCCAGTAGAGGACAGGGGTATGGCTACACCTTC. It codes for CASRGQGYGYTF. This chain joins TRBV19 and TRBJ1-2, with 9 bases identical to TRBD1. CDR1 is LNHDA, CDR2 SQIVND, per germline (reference sequence). The CDR3 has 12 residues. After removal of 6 bases from V and 5 bases from J, the junction contained 1 base not matched to a gene.

The genes are TRBV5-5 and TRBJ1-4, with 7 bases that match TRBD1. V lost 4 bases, J lost 12 bases, and 15 bases stayed unmatched. The CDR3 loop spans 15 amino acids. Germline CDR1 reads SGHKS; CDR2 reads YYEKEE (reference sequence). The CDR3 region has the DNA TGTGCCAGCAGCCGGGACAGAGACATTTCGGTGGAACTGTTTTTT. Amino acid sequence: CASSRDRDISVELFF.